These 9 T cell receptor beta chains were all obtained from the same sample, sequenced in a study of blood T cell repertoires in COVID-19. Generated by immunoSEQ multiplex PCR, the TCRdb table keeps only in-frame clones and is missing some. The table has around 100,000 clones, over 80% seen once. Sequencing was done on a sample of peripheral blood. The receptors come from a man aged 50 to 59 with acute or convalescent COVID-19.

The chain uses TRBV9 and TRBJ2-1, with TRBD2 matching 15 bases. The length of the CDR3 is 21 residues. V shed 4 bases, J shed 0 bases, and the junction held 14 bases outside the gene matches. Germline lookup yields CDR1 SGDLS and CDR2 YYNGEE. In DNA, the CDR3 is TGTGCCAGCAGCCTGCGAACCCCGGGACTAGCGGGGGGAAGCTCCTACAATGAGCAGTTCTTC. It is translated as CASSLRTPGLAGGSSYNEQFF.

The genes are TRBV24-1 and TRBJ2-1; 12 positions agree with TRBD1. Germline CDR1 is KGHDR and CDR2 is SFDVKD. The trim removed 6 bases at V and 7 bases at J, leaving 9 bases unmatched. The CDR3 length is 16 residues. CDR3 loop: CATSLPGQGAVNEQFF. CDR3 nucleotides: TGTGCCACCAGTCTCCCGGGACAGGGGGCAGTTAATGAGCAGTTCTTC.

V is TRBV29-1 and J is TRBJ2-1, with 7 bases lining up with TRBD1. This CDR3 contains 14 residues. Looked up from germline, CDR1 is SQVTM and CDR2 is ANQGSEA. The V segment lost 2 bases and the J segment 8 bases; nucleotides outside the gene matches: 9. For the CDR3, the DNA is TGCAGCGTTGAAATTCAGGGGGTTCGGTATGAGCAGTTCTTC. It translates to CSVEIQGVRYEQFF.

The V and J genes are TRBV7-2 and TRBJ1-1; 8 bases map to TRBD1. CDR1 SGHTA and CDR2 FQGNSA come from the germline V gene. The CDR3 runs to 17 residues. The junction had 8 bases not matched to a gene; V was cut back by 1 base and J by 1 base. DNA for the CDR3: TGTGCCAGCAGCTTAGTGGGCAGGGGGCACAAGAACACTGAAGCTTTCTTT. It codes for CASSLVGRGHKNTEAFF.

The chain carries TRBV3-1 (or the pseudogene TRBV3-2) and TRBJ1-2; D not certain. Germline CDR1 reads LGHDT; CDR2 reads YNNKEL (reference sequence). This CDR3 has 14 amino acids. The ends were cut back, 1 base at V and 7 bases at J, with 13 bases in the middle. The CDR3 loop reads CASSQGMAASGYTF. CDR3 in DNA: TGTGCCAGCAGCCAAGGAATGGCTGCAAGTGGCTACACCTTC.

The chain uses TRBV10-2 and TRBJ1-5; D unclear. CDR3 length equals 16 residues. Germline loops: CDR1 WSHSY, CDR2 SAAADI. The V and J ends lost 0 bases and 1 base respectively, with 10 bases between them. CDR3: CASSESVQASNQPQHF. DNA of the CDR3: TGCGCCAGCAGTGAGTCTGTCCAGGCCAGCAATCAGCCCCAGCATTTT.

The chain employs TRBV28 and TRBJ1-5; a weak D match, TRBD1 (6 bases). The CDR3 contains 16 residues. The germline gives CDR1 MDHEN, CDR2 SYDVKM. V lost 6 bases, J lost 2 bases, and 17 bases lay in between. The CDR3 sequence is CASRENRVGGNQPQHF. The CDR3 DNA reads as TGTGCCAGCAGAGAAAACAGGGTGGGCGGCAATCAGCCCCAGCATTTT. Using reference TRBV28 and TRBJ1-5 for the parts outside the CDR3, the full variable domain is DVKVTQSSRYLVKRTGEKVFLECVQDMDHENMFWYRQDPGLGLRLIYFSYDVKMKEKGDIPEGYSVSREKKERFSLILESASTNQTSMYLCASRENRVGGNQPQHFGDGTRLSIL.

The V and J genes are TRBV18 and TRBJ2-5, with TRBD2 matching over 14 bases. CDR1 is KGHSH and CDR2 is LQKENI in the germline V gene. Trimming at V came to 3 bases and at J to 1 base, leaving 10 bases not matched to a gene. The CDR3 is made up of 19 amino acids. The CDR3 region is CASSPKRAGTSGGQETQYF. The CDR3 DNA reads TGTGCCAGCTCACCGAAGCGAGCCGGGACTAGCGGGGGCCAAGAGACCCAGTACTTC.

The chain employs TRBV3-1 (or the pseudogene TRBV3-2) and TRBJ2-7, with 11 bases aligning to TRBD2. Germline CDR1 reads LGHDT; CDR2 reads YNNKEL (reference sequence). The CDR3 has 16 amino acids. Germline trimming cut 2 bases from V and 2 bases from J; bases unmatched to any gene: 5. The DNA of the CDR3 is TGTGCCAGCAGCCAAATAGCGGGGGGGAAAGCCTACGAGCAGTACTTC. Its translation is CASSQIAGGKAYEQYF.